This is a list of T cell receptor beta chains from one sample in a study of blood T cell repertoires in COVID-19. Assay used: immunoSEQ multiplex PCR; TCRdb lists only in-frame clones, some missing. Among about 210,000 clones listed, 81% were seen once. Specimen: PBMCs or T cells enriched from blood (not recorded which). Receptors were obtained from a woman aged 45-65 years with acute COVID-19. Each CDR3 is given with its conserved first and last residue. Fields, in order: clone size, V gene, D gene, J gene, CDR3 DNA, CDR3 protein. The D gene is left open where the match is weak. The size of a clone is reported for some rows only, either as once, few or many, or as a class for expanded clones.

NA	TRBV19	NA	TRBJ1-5	TGTGCCAGTAGTGCCAACAGGGTCGGCAATCAGCCCCAGCATTTT	CASSANRVGNQPQHF
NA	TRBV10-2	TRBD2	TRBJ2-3	TGCGCCAGTAGTGGGCTCCAGGGACTAGCGGGGGGTGGGGATACGCAGTATTTT	CASSGLQGLAGGGDTQYF
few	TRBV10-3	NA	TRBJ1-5	TGTGCCATCAGTGCAGGACACGAGTCTAGCAATCAGCCCCAGCATTTT	CAISAGHESSNQPQHF
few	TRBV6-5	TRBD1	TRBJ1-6	TGTGCCAGCAGTTACGCCGGGACAGGGCACTCACCCCTCCACTTT	CASSYAGTGHSPLHF
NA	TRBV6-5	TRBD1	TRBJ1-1	TGTGCCAGCAGTTATTCGACAGGGGAAGCTTTCTTT	CASSYSTGEAFF
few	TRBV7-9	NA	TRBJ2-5	TGTGCCAGCAGCTTAGGCGGCCAAGAGACCCAGTACTTC	CASSLGGQETQYF
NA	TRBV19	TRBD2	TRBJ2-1	TGTGCCAGTAGCCGCGGGAGCTCCTACAATGAGCAGTTCTTC	CASSRGSSYNEQFF
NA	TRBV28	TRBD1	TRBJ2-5	TGTGCCAGCAGCCCGGGACAGAGAATTTCTCAAGAGACCCAGTACTTC	CASSPGQRISQETQYF
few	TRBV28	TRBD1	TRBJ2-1	TGTGCCAGCAGTTCGATCCTCCGGGACAGAAACAATGAGCAGTTCTTC	CASSSILRDRNNEQFF
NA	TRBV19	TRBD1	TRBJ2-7	TGTGCCAGTAGTTCGGACAGGGGGCGTTCCTACGAGCAGTACTTC	CASSSDRGRSYEQYF
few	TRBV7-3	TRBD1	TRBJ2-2	TGTGCCAGCAGCTCACAGGGGGCGAACACCGGGGAGCTGTTTTTT	CASSSQGANTGELFF
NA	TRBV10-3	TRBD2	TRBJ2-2	TGTGCCATCAGTGACTTGACTAGCGGGGCCGGGGAGCTGTTTTTT	CAISDLTSGAGELFF
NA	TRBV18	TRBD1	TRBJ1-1	TGTGCCAGCTCACCCGTCAGGGGGCGGACTGAAGCTTTCTTT	CASSPVRGRTEAFF
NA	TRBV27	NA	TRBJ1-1	TGTGCCAGCAGTTACAGGGTTTATACTGAAGCTTTCTTT	CASSYRVYTEAFF
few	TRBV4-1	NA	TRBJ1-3	TGCGCCAGCAGCCCACAAGGGCGGGGAGGAAACACCATATATTTT	CASSPQGRGGNTIYF
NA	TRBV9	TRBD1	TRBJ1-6	TGTGCCAGCAGCGCGACAGGGAGCGATAATTCACCCCTCCACTTT	CASSATGSDNSPLHF
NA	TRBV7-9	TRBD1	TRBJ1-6	TGTGCCAGCAGCCCCACCGGGACAGGGCGCAATTCACCCCTCCACTTT	CASSPTGTGRNSPLHF
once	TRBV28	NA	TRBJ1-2	TGTGCCAGCAGTTCTCAGGGGATTGACTACACCTTC	CASSSQGIDYTF